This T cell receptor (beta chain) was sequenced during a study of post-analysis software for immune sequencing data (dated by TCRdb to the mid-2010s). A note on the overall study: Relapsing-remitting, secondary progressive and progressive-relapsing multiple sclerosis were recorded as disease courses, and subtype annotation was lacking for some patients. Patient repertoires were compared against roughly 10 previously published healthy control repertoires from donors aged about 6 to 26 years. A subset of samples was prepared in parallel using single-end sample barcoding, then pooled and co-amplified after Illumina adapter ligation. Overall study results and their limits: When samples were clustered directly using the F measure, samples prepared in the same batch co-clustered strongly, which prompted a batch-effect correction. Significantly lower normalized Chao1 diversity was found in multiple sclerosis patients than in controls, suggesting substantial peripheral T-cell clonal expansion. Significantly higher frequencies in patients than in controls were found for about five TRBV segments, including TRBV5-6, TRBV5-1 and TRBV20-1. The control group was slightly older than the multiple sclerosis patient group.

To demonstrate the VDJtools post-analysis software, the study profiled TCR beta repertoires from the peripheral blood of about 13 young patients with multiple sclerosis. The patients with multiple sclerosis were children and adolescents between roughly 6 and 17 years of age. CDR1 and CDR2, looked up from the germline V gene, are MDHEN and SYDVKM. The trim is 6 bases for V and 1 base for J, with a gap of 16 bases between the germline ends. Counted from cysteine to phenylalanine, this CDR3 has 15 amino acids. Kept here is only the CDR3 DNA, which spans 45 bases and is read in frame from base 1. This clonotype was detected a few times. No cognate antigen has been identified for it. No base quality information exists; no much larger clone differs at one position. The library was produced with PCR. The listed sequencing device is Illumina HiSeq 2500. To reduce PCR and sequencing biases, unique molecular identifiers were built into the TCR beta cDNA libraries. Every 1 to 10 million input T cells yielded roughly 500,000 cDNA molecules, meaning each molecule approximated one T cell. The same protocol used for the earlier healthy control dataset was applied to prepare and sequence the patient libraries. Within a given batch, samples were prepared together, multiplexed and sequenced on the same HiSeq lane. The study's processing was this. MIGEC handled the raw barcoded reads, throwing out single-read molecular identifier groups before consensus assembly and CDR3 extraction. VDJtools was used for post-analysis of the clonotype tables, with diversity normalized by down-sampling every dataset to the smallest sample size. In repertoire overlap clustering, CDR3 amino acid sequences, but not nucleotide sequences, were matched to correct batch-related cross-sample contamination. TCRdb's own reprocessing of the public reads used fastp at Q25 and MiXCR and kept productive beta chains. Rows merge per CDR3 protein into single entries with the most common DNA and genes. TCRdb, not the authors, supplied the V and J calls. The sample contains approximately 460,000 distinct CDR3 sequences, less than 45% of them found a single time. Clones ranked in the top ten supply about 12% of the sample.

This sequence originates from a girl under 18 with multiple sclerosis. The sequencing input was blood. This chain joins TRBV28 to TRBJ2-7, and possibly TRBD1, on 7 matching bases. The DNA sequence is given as TGTGCCAGCAGCCTCAGGGGGGAAGGATCCTACGAGCAGTACTTC. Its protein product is CASSLRGEGSYEQYF.